Following are 10 T cell receptor beta chains from one sample sequenced in a study of shared clonotypes between healthy human individuals. Using immunoSEQ multiplex PCR, the repertoire was profiled, and TCRdb retains in-frame clones only, with some absent. Of 450,000 to 500,000 clones listed, around 85% are singletons. Sequenced input: PBMCs. The receptors were sampled from a woman aged 35 to 49 in good health. Some clones in this sample may be carry-over from other donors' samples.

This chain joins TRBV27 and TRBJ2-1, with 7 bases lining up with TRBD1. The germline V gene has CDR1 MNHEY and CDR2 SMNVEV (reference sequence). J gave up 6 bases and V 4 bases, and 12 bases lay outside the gene matches. CDR3 length: 16 amino acids. This chain's CDR3 is CASSSPKTDRVNEQFF. CDR3 nucleotide sequence: TGTGCCAGCAGTTCCCCGAAAACCGACAGGGTCAATGAGCAGTTCTTC.

The CDR3 loop reads CASSLYPGIKYTEAFF. The CDR3 DNA reads TGTGCCAGCAGTTTATACCCCGGGATAAAGTACACTGAAGCTTTCTTT. The J gene is TRBJ1-1, the V gene TRBV27; D call uncertain. There are 16 residues in the CDR3. Germline loops: CDR1 MNHEY, CDR2 SMNVEV (reference sequence). Trimming shortened V by 1 base and J by 3 bases, and 15 bases separated the two germline ends.

The chain recombines TRBV7-8 with TRBJ2-2; D remains unclear. Germline-derived CDR1 and CDR2 are SGHVS and FQNEAQ. V lost 5 bases and J 0 bases, leaving 10 bases between the germline ends. The CDR3 consists of 15 residues. As DNA, the CDR3 is TGTGCCAGCAGCCCCTACCCAGCGAACACCGGGGAGCTGTTTTTT. Translating gives CASSPYPANTGELFF.

The gene calls are TRBV27 and TRBJ1-1; 9 bases fit TRBD1. The J segment lost 3 bases and the V segment lost 5 bases, leaving 7 bases of the junction unmatched. CDR3 length equals 15 residues. Germline V CDR1 and CDR2: MNHEY, SMNVEV (reference sequence). The CDR3: CASSPGTGIYTEAFF. CDR3 coding DNA: TGTGCCAGCAGTCCGGGGACAGGGATATACACTGAAGCTTTCTTT.

Concerning this clone itself: The likely explanation is a read error, given a far larger clone one base away. The chain joins TRBV2 to TRBJ2-5; D could derive from TRBD1 or TRBD2 (5 bases each). CDR3 length: 13 residues. Germline V lookup: CDR1 SNHLY, CDR2 FYNNEI. In DNA, the CDR3 is TGTGCCAGCAGCCGGGACGGACAAGATACCCAGTACTTC. The encoded protein is CASSRDGQDTQYF. Full variable domain (rest looked up from reference TRBV2 and TRBJ2-5): EPEVTQTPSHQVTQMGQEVILRCVPISNHLYFYWYRQILGQKVEFLVSFYNNEISEKSEIFDDQFSVERPDGSNFTLKIRSTKLEDSAMYFCASSRDGQDTQYFGPGTRLLVL.

There are many counts of this clone. Other nucleotide sequences in the sample specify the same CDR3. The rearrangement joins TRBV7-2 to TRBJ2-5; D unclear. CDR3 length: 13 residues. The germline gives CDR1 SGHTA, CDR2 FQGNSA. Trimming took 5 bases from V and 4 from J, leaving 11 bases between them. The CDR3 DNA sequence: TGTGCCAGCAGCCCCCGAGCTGGAGAGACCCAGTACTTC. Translation gives CASSPRAGETQYF.

The chain couples TRBV27 to TRBJ1-2, with D possibly matching TRBD1 (5 bases). Per the germline V gene, CDR1 is MNHEY and CDR2 is SMNVEV (reference sequence). The V and J ends lost 6 bases and 1 base respectively, with 18 bases between them. The CDR3 is 16 residues long. CDR3 in amino acids: CASRPFPWGSNYGYTF. The CDR3 nucleotides are TGTGCCAGCAGACCCTTTCCCTGGGGCAGTAACTATGGCTACACCTTC.

The V and J genes are TRBV27 and TRBJ2-7; 10 bases agree with TRBD1. This CDR3 contains 16 residues. The J segment lost 3 bases and the V segment lost 4 bases, leaving 9 bases of the junction unmatched. Germline-derived CDR1 and CDR2 are MNHEY and SMNVEV (reference sequence). The CDR3 sequence is CASSSLGTGAFYEQYF. Here the CDR3 DNA reads TGTGCCAGCAGTTCCCTCGGGACAGGGGCGTTCTACGAGCAGTACTTC.

V gene TRBV2 combines with J gene TRBJ1-5; D possibly corresponds to TRBD1 (5 bases). V was trimmed by 4 bases and J by 0 bases, leaving 10 bases between them. CDR3 length equals 15 residues. Germline V lookup: CDR1 SNHLY, CDR2 FYNNEI. The CDR3: CASSGGRFSNQPQHF. In nucleotides, the CDR3 is TGTGCCAGCAGTGGGGGCAGGTTTAGCAATCAGCCCCAGCATTTT.

The chain employs TRBV11-2 and TRBJ2-1, with TRBD2 identical over 15 bases. Germline CDR1 is SGHAT and CDR2 is FQNNGV. This CDR3 region has 18 residues. V shed 4 bases and J 7 bases; nucleotides not matched to a gene: 11. The CDR3 bases are TGTGCCAGCAGCTGCGAGCGGACTAGCGGGAGGGGGTGGAATGAGCAGTTCTTC. The encoded protein is CASSCERTSGRGWNEQFF.